This TCR beta chain is drawn from a study of T cells of healthy individuals. In its sample, this clonotype was seen a few times. TCRdb independently ran MiXCR on the 5' RACE reads; one entry per CDR3 protein. The sample holds 75,000 to 95,000 distinct CDR3 sequences, around 5.1% seen once. This sequence was found in a female donor in good health.

The chain's CDR3 is CASGGLDFDTQYF. CDR3 bases: TGCGCCAGCGGCGGGCTAGATTTTGATACGCAGTATTTT. The genes are TRBV4-3 and TRBJ2-3; weak D call: TRBD2 (5 bases). Germline V gene data show CDR1 as LGHNA and CDR2 as YSLEER. The CDR3 sequence is 13 residues long. V was clipped by 8 bases and J by 6 bases, with 15 bases between them.